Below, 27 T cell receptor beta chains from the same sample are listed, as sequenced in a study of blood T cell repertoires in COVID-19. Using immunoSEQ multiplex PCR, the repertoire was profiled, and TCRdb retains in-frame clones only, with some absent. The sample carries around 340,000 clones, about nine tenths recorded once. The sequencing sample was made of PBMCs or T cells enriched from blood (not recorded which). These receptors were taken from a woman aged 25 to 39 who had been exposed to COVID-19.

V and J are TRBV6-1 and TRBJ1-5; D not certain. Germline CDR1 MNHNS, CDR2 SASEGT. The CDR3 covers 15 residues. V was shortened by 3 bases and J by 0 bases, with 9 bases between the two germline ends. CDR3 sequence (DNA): TGTGCCAGCAGTGAGGCTTTCTCTAGCAATCAGCCCCAGCATTTT. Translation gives CASSEAFSSNQPQHF.

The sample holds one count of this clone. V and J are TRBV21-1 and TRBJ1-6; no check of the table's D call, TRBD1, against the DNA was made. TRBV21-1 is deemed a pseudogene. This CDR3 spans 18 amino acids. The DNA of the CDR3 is TGTGCCAGCAGCACACGGACAGGGTCGAGGGTTTCGGTTTCACCCCTCCACTTT. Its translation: CASSTRTGSRVSVSPLHF.

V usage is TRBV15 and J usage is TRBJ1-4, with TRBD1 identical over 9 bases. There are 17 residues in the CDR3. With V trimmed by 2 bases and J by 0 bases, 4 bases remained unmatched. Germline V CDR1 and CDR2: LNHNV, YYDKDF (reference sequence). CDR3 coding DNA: TGTGCCACCAGCAGATGGGGACAGGGATCAACTAATGAAAAACTGTTTTTT. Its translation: CATSRWGQGSTNEKLFF.

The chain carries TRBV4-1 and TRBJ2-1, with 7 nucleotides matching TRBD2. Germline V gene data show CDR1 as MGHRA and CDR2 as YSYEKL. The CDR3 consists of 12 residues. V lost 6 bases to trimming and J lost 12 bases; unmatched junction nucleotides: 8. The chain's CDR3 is CASRGGRGGQFF. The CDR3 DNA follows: TGCGCCAGCAGGGGAGGGCGAGGAGGGCAGTTCTTC.

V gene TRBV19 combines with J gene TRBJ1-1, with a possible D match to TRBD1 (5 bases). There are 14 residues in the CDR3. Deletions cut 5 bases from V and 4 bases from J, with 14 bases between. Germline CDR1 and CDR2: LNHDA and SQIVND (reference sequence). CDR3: CASSPVLGGTEAFF. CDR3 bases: TGTGCCAGTAGTCCAGTACTCGGGGGCACTGAAGCTTTCTTT.

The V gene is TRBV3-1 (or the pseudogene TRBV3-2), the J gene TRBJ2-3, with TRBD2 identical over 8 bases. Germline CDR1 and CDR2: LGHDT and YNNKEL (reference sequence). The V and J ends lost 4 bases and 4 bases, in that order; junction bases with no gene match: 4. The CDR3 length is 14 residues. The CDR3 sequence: CASSPGGRPDTQYF. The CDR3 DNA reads TGTGCCAGCAGCCCAGGCGGGAGGCCAGATACGCAGTATTTT.

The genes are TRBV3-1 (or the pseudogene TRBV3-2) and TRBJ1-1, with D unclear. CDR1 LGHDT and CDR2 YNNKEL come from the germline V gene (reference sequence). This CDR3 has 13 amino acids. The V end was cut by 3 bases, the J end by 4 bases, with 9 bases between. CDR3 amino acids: CASSQVLGTEAFF. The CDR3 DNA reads TGTGCCAGCAGCCAGGTACTTGGCACTGAAGCTTTCTTT.

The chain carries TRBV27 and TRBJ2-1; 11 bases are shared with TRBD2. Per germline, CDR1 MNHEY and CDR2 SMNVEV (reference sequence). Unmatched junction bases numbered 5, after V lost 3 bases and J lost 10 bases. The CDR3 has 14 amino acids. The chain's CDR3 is CASSLGLAGGEQFF. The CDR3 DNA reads TGTGCCAGCAGTTTGGGGCTAGCGGGAGGAGAGCAGTTCTTC.

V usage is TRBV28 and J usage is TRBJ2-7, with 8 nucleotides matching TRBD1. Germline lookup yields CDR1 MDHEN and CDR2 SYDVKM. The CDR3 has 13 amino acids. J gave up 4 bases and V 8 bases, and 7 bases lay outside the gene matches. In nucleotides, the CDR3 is TGTGCCAGCTGGGGACAGGCCCTATACGAGCAGTACTTC. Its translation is CASWGQALYEQYF. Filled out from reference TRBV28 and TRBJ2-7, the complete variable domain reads DVKVTQSSRYLVKRTGEKVFLECVQDMDHENMFWYRQDPGLGLRLIYFSYDVKMKEKGDIPEGYSVSREKKERFSLILESASTNQTSMYLCASWGQALYEQYFGPGTRLTVT.

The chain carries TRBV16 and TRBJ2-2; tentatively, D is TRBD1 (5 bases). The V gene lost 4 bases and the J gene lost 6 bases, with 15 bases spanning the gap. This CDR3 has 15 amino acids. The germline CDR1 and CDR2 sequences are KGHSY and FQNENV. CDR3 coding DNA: TGTGCCAGCAGCCTACTCCCAGGGTCTGCCGGGGAGCTGTTTTTT. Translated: CASSLLPGSAGELFF.

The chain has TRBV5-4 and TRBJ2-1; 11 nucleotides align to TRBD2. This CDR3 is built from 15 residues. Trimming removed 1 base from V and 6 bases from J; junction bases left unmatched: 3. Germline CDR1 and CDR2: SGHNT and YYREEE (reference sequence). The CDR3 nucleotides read TGTGCCAGCAGCTTGACTAGCGGGAGCGGCAATGAGCAGTTCTTC. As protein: CASSLTSGSGNEQFF.

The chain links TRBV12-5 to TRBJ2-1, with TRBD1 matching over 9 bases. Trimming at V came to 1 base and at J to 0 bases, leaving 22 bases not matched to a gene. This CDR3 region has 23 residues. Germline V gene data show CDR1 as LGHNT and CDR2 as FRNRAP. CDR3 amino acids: CASGLAPGTGNPLAVLSYNEQFF. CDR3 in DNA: TGTGCTAGTGGTTTGGCCCCCGGGACAGGGAACCCTTTAGCGGTCCTCTCCTACAATGAGCAGTTCTTC. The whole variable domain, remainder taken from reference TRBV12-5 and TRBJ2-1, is DARVTQTPRHKVTEMGQEVTMRCQPILGHNTVFWYRQTMMQGLELLAYFRNRAPLDDSGMPKDRFSAEMPDATLATLKIQPSEPRDSAVYFCASGLAPGTGNPLAVLSYNEQFFGPGTRLTVL.

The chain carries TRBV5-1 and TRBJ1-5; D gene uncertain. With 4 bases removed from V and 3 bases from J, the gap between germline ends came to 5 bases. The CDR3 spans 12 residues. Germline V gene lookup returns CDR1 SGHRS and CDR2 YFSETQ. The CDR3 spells CASSTPNQPQHF. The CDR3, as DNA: TGCGCCAGCAGCACACCCAATCAGCCCCAGCATTTT.

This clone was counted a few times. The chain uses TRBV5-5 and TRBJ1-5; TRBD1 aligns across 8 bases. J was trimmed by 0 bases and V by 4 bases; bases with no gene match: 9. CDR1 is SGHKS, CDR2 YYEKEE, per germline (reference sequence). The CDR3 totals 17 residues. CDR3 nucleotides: TGTGCCAGCAGCGCCGGGACAGGCAGTTATAGCAATCAGCCCCAGCATTTT. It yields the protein CASSAGTGSYSNQPQHF.

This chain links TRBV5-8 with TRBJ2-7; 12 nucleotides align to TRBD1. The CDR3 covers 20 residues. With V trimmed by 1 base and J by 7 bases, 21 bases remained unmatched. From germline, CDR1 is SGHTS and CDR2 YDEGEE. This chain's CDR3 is CASSLFSLGQGARRSEEQYF. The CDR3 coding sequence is TGTGCCAGCAGCTTGTTTTCTTTGGGACAGGGGGCGCGGAGGTCTGAAGAGCAGTACTTC.

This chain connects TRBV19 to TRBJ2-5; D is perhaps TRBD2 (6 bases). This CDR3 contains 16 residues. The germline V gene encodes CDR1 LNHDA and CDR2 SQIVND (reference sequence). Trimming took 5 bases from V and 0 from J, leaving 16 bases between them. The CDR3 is CASSWGGARYQETQYF. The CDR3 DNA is TGTGCCAGTAGTTGGGGCGGGGCGCGGTACCAAGAGACCCAGTACTTC.

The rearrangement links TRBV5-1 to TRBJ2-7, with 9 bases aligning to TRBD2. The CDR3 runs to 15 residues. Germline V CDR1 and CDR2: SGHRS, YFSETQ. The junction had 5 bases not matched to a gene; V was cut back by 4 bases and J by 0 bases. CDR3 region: CASSQYSGSSYEQYF. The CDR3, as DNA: TGCGCCAGCAGCCAGTATAGCGGGAGCTCCTACGAGCAGTACTTC.

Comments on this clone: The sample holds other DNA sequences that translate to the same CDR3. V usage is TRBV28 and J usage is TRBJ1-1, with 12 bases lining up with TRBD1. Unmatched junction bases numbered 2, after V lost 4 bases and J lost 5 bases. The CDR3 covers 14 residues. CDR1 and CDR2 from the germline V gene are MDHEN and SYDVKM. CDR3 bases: TGTGCCAGCAGTTCGGGACAGGGGGCAACTGAAGCTTTCTTT. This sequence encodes CASSSGQGATEAFF.

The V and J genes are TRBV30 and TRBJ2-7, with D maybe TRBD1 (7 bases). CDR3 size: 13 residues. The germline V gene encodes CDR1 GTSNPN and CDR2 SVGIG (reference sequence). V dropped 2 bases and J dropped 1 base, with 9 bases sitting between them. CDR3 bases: TGTGCCTGGAGTCCAGGGGGGTCCTACGAGCAGTACTTC. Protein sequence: CAWSPGGSYEQYF.

Here the CDR3 reads CATSDSGGPREAFF. DNA for the CDR3: TGTGCCACCAGTGATTCAGGGGGCCCCAGAGAAGCTTTCTTT. The chain has TRBV24-1 and TRBJ1-1; 8 bases line up with TRBD1. Germline V gene lookup returns CDR1 KGHDR and CDR2 SFDVKD. The trim removed 2 bases at V and 8 bases at J, leaving 6 bases unmatched. CDR3 length equals 14 residues.

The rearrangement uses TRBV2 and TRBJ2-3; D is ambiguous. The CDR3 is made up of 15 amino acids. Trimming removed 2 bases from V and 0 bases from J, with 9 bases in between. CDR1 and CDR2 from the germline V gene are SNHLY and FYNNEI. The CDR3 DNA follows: TGTGCCAGCAGTGAAAACTACTCTAGCACAGATACGCAGTATTTT. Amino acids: CASSENYSSTDTQYF. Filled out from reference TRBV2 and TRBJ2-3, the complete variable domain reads EPEVTQTPSHQVTQMGQEVILRCVPISNHLYFYWYRQILGQKVEFLVSFYNNEISEKSEIFDDQFSVERPDGSNFTLKIRSTKLEDSAMYFCASSENYSSTDTQYFGPGTRLTVL.

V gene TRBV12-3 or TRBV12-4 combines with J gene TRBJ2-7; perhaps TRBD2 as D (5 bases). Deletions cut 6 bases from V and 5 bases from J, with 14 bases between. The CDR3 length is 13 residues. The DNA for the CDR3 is TGTGCCAGCAGCCCACTAGGGTGGAACGAGCAGTACTTC. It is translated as CASSPLGWNEQYF.

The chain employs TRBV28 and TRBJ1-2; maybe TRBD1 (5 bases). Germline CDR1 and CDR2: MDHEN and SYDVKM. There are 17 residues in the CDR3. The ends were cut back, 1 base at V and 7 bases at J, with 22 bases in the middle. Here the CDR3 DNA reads TGTGCCAGCAGTTTATACGGGCGGACCTTCGGGGGGGGTGGCTACACCTTC. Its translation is CASSLYGRTFGGGGYTF.

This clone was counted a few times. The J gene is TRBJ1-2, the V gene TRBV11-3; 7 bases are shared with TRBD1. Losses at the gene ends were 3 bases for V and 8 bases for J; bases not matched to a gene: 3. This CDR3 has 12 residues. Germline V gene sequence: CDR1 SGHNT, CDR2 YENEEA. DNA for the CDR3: TGTGCCAGCAGCTTCGACAGGGCGGGCTACACCTTC. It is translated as CASSFDRAGYTF.

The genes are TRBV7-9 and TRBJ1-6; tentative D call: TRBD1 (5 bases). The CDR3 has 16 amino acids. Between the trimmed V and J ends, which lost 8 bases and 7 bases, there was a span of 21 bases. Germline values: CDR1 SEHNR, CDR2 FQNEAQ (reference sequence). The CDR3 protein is CASRPQVDRINSPLHF. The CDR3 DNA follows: TGTGCCAGCCGACCACAGGTGGATAGAATAAATTCACCCCTCCACTTT.

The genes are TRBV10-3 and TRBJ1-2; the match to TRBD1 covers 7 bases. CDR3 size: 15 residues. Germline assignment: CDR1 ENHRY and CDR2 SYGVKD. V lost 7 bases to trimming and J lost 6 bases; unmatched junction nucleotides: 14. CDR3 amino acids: CAIKGQENAKHGYTF. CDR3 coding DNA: TGTGCCATCAAAGGACAGGAGAACGCTAAACATGGCTACACCTTC.

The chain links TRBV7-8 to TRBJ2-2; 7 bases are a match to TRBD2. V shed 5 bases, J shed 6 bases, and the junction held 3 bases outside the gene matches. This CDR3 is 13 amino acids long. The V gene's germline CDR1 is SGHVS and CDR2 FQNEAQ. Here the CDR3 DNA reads TGTGCCAGCAGCCCCCGGGGGGCCGGGGAGCTGTTTTTT. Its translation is CASSPRGAGELFF.